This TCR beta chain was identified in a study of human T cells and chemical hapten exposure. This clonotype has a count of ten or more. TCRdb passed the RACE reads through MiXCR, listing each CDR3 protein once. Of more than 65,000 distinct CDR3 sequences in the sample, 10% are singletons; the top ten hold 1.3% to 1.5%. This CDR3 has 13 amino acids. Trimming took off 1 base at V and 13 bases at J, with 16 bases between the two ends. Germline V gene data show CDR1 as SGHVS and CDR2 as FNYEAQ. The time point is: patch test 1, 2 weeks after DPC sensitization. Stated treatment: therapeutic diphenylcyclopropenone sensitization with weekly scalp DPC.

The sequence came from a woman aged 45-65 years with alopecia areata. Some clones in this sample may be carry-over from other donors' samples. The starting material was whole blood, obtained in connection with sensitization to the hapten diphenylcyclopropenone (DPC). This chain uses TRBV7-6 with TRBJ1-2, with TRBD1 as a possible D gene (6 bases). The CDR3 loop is CASSLDPTGGLTF. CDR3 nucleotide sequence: TGTGCCAGCAGCTTAGATCCCACGGGGGGCCTCACCTTC. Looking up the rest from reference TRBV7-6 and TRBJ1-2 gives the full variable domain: GAGVSQSPRYKVTKRGQDVALRCDPISGHVSLYWYRQALGQGPEFLTYFNYEAQQDKSGLPNDRFSAERPEGSISTLTIQRTEQRDSAMYRCASSLDPTGGLTFGSGTRLTVV.